This TCR beta chain was sequenced in a study of T cell responses to AZD1222 COVID-19 vaccine. CDR3 length: 12 amino acids. The germline CDR1 and CDR2 sequences are MDHEN and SYDVKM. V was trimmed by 4 bases and J by 4 bases, leaving 7 bases between them. TCRdb's copy holds only in-frame clones and misses some; the assay was immunoSEQ multiplex PCR. The table records roughly 150,000 clones, over 80% of them present only once. The origin of this receptor is an adult who received the AZD1222 COVID-19 vaccine. Sequences were derived from peripheral blood, sampled 28 days after the second AZD1222 dose. This rearrangement joins TRBV28 to TRBJ1-2; D remains ambiguous. CDR3 sequence reads: CASSSGSYGYTF. As DNA, the CDR3 is TGTGCCAGCAGTTCCGGCAGCTATGGCTACACCTTC.